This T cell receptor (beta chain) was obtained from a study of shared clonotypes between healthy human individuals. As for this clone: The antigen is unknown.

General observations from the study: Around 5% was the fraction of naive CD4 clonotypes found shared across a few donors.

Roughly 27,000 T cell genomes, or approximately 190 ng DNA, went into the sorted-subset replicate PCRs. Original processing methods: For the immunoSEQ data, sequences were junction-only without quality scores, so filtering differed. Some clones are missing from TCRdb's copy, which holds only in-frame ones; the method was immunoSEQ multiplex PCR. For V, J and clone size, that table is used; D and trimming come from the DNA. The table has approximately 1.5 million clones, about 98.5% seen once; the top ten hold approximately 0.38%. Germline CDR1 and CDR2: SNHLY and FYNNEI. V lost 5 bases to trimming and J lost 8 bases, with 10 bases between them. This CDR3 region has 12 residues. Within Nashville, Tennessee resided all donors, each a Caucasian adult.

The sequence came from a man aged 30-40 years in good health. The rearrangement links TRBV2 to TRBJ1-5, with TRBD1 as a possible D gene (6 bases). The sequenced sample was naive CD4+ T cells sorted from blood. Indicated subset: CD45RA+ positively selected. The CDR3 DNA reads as TGTGCCAGCAGTAAGGGGGTGGAGCCCCAGCATTTT. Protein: CASSKGVEPQHF.